The 30 T cell receptor beta chains below all came from one sample that was sequenced in a study of CD8 T cells in ankylosing spondylitis. No antigen has been assigned to these receptors. TCRdb processed the 5' RACE reads anew with MiXCR; each CDR3 protein has one entry. The sample yields 350,000 to 450,000 distinct CDR3 sequences, roughly 25% seen once. Findings of the study overall: Typical of ankylosing spondylitis blood, it appeared, was a TCR beta motif of eight highly homologous variants.

Sequenced sample: blood, either unsorted or a sorted T cell fraction (not recorded which). These receptors were collected from a male donor with ankylosing spondylitis.

This clonotype has a handful of counts. The CDR3: CASAGGGGYSNQPQHF. The CDR3 region has the DNA TGTGCCAGCGCGGGGGGCGGGGGTTATAGCAATCAGCCCCAGCATTTT. V and J are TRBV12-3 or TRBV12-4 and TRBJ1-5; D may be TRBD1 (6 bases). The V end lost 8 bases, the J end lost 0 bases, and 17 bases lay between the germline ends. The CDR3 spans 16 residues.

The V call is TRBV2, the J call TRBJ1-4; no definite D call. The V gene lost 0 bases and the J gene lost 14 bases, with 16 bases spanning the gap. CDR3 size: 14 residues. Germline CDR1 SNHLY, CDR2 FYNNEI. For the CDR3, the DNA is TGTGCCAGCAGTGAAGCGCTTCAAGGGCGCGGGCTGTTTTTT. It translates to CASSEALQGRGLFF.

In its sample, this clonotype was seen a few times. The DNA for the CDR3 is TGCGCCAGCAGCTTGGGGGACCCGGCCTACGAGCAGTACGTC. It codes for CASSLGDPAYEQYV. J is TRBJ2-7 and V is TRBV5-1; D may be TRBD1 or TRBD2 (5 bases each). Trimming shortened V by 0 bases and J by 2 bases, and 9 bases separated the two germline ends. CDR3 size: 14 residues. Germline V lookup: CDR1 SGHRS, CDR2 YFSETQ.

The chain employs TRBV7-9 and TRBJ2-3; D gene unclear. The CDR3 runs to 14 residues. Trimming removed 0 bases at V and 5 bases at J, with 9 bases between. From germline, CDR1 is SEHNR and CDR2 FQNEAQ (reference sequence). CDR3 DNA: TGTGCCAGCAGCTTAGCGGGAATTGAAGATACGCAGTATTTT. It encodes CASSLAGIEDTQYF.

The V call is TRBV27, the J call TRBJ2-2, with 11 bases identical to TRBD2. Trimming removed 8 bases from V and 6 bases from J; junction bases left unmatched: 11. CDR1 is MNHEY and CDR2 is SMNVEV in the germline V gene (reference sequence). CDR3 size: 16 residues. The CDR3 DNA sequence: TGTGCCAGCGGGGTCATAGCGGGAGGGTTAGCCGGGGAGCTGTTTTTT. Residues: CASGVIAGGLAGELFF.

This clonotype was seen only a few times. The chain joins TRBV12-3 or TRBV12-4 to TRBJ2-5; TRBD2 is a possible D gene (6 bases). Trimming removed 5 bases from V and 0 bases from J, with 13 bases in between. The CDR3 contains 15 residues. The CDR3 sequence is CASSPGTRNQETQYF. The CDR3 nucleotides are TGTGCCAGCAGTCCCGGGACTCGTAACCAAGAGACCCAGTACTTC.

This clonotype was counted a few times. The chain has TRBV18 and TRBJ2-1, with 10 nucleotides matching TRBD2. The trim removed 5 bases at V and 6 bases at J, leaving 10 bases unmatched. Germline lookup yields CDR1 KGHSH and CDR2 LQKENI. This CDR3 is built from 16 residues. In DNA, the CDR3 is TGTGCCAGCTCATCAACAGGACTAGCGGAGGGCAATGAGCAGTTCTTC. Residues: CASSSTGLAEGNEQFF.

This clonotype turned up a few times. This chain connects TRBV5-1 to TRBJ2-1; weak D call: TRBD2 (6 bases). Germline-derived CDR1 and CDR2 are SGHRS and YFSETQ. V was trimmed by 4 bases and J by 8 bases, leaving 10 bases between them. The length of the CDR3 is 12 residues. The CDR3 protein is CASSRLEDEQFF. For the CDR3, the DNA is TGCGCCAGCAGCAGACTAGAGGATGAGCAGTTCTTC.

This clonotype has just a few counts. The gene calls are TRBV10-2 and TRBJ2-2; D is possibly TRBD1 or TRBD2 (6 bases each). The CDR3 has 16 residues. The germline V and J ends were trimmed by 7 bases and 5 bases, with 20 bases remaining between them. Germline CDR1 is WSHSY and CDR2 is SAAADI. The CDR3 bases are TGCGCCAGCACCCGGCTGGGGGGCTCGAGGACCGGGGAGCTGTTTTTT. It translates to CASTRLGGSRTGELFF.

V usage is TRBV18 and J usage is TRBJ2-7, with D tentatively TRBD1 (5 bases). Trimming cost V 6 bases and J 3 bases, with 12 bases left between them. The CDR3 is 13 amino acids. Germline V gene data show CDR1 as KGHSH and CDR2 as LQKENI. CDR3 loop: CASSLRDIYEQYF. CDR3 in DNA: TGTGCCAGCTCTCTCAGGGATATCTACGAGCAGTACTTC.

This clonotype has only one observation. V gene TRBV5-1 combines with J gene TRBJ2-5, with no clear D. Trimming pared 6 bases from V and 2 bases from J, leaving 17 bases between. The CDR3 is made up of 15 amino acids. Germline V CDR1 and CDR2: SGHRS, YFSETQ. As DNA, the CDR3 is TGCGCCAGCAACCGTGGGTGGGTGGGTCAAGAGACCCAGTACTTC. Translating gives CASNRGWVGQETQYF.

V and J are TRBV12-3 or TRBV12-4 and TRBJ2-7; 9 nucleotides agree with TRBD1. This CDR3 has 14 amino acids. With 8 bases clipped from V and 6 bases from J, the junction kept 11 bases outside the gene matches. CDR3 bases: TGTGCCAGCGGAGGGACAGGGCGTCTAGGCGAGCAGTACTTC. Protein: CASGGTGRLGEQYF.

This clonotype was found a few times. This chain links TRBV5-1 with TRBJ2-5, with 7 bases aligning to TRBD2. The germline gives CDR1 SGHRS, CDR2 YFSETQ. The CDR3 is made up of 16 amino acids. The junction had 9 bases not matched to a gene; V was cut back by 4 bases and J by 0 bases. In DNA, the CDR3 is TGCGCCAGCAGCCCACTCCCTCTAGCGGACCAAGAGACCCAGTACTTC. Its translation: CASSPLPLADQETQYF.

This clonotype was detected a few times. The chain is built from TRBV5-1 and TRBJ2-1; a weak D match, TRBD1 (6 bases). The length of the CDR3 is 14 residues. Germline V gene data show CDR1 as SGHRS and CDR2 as YFSETQ. V was shortened by 4 bases and J by 3 bases, with 11 bases between the two germline ends. The CDR3 region has the DNA TGCGCCAGCAGCAGAAGGACAGACTACAATGAGCAGTTCTTC. This gives the protein CASSRRTDYNEQFF. The variable domain in full, with the rest retrieved from reference TRBV5-1 and TRBJ2-1, is KAGVTQTPRYLIKTRGQQVTLSCSPISGHRSVSWYQQTPGQGLQFLFEYFSETQRNKGNFPGRFSGRQFSNSRSEMNVSTLELGDSALYLCASSRRTDYNEQFFGPGTRLTVL.

The V call is TRBV5-1, the J call TRBJ2-5, with 11 positions matching TRBD1. This CDR3 region has 16 residues. Germline V gene data show CDR1 as SGHRS and CDR2 as YFSETQ. Unmatched junction bases numbered 8, after V lost 5 bases and J lost 2 bases. DNA for the CDR3: TGCGCCAGCAGTCATGGGACAGGGGGGACTCAAGAGACCCAGTACTTC. This gives the protein CASSHGTGGTQETQYF. The whole variable domain, filled in from reference TRBV5-1 and TRBJ2-5, reads KAGVTQTPRYLIKTRGQQVTLSCSPISGHRSVSWYQQTPGQGLQFLFEYFSETQRNKGNFPGRFSGRQFSNSRSEMNVSTLELGDSALYLCASSHGTGGTQETQYFGPGTRLLVL.

The rearrangement links TRBV15 to TRBJ2-3; 11 bases align to TRBD2. V lost 1 base and J lost 4; bases outside the gene matches: 7. The V gene's germline CDR1 is LNHNV and CDR2 YYDKDF (reference sequence). The CDR3 covers 17 residues. CDR3 bases: TGTGCCACCAGCAGAGGAGACCTAGCGGGAGGTTCAGATACGCAGTATTTT. Translation: CATSRGDLAGGSDTQYF. Using reference TRBV15 and TRBJ2-3 for the parts outside the CDR3, the full variable domain is DAMVIQNPRYQVTQFGKPVTLSCSQTLNHNVMYWYQQKSSQAPKLLFHYYDKDFNNEADTPDNFQSRRPNTSFCFLDIRSPGLGDTAMYLCATSRGDLAGGSDTQYFGPGTRLTVL.

The chain combines TRBV5-6 with TRBJ2-3, with TRBD1 matching over 8 bases. With 4 bases clipped from V and 3 bases from J, the junction kept 13 bases outside the gene matches. The germline CDR1 and CDR2 sequences are SGHDT and YYEEEE. The CDR3 consists of 17 residues. The DNA of the CDR3 is TGTGCCAGCAGCCCCGACCCGGGACAGGTGCAGACAGATACGCAGTATTTT. Translated: CASSPDPGQVQTDTQYF. The variable domain in full, with the rest retrieved from reference TRBV5-6 and TRBJ2-3, is DAGVTQSPTHLIKTRGQQVTLRCSPKSGHDTVSWYQQALGQGPQFIFQYYEEEERQRGNFPDRFSGHQFPNYSSELNVNALLLGDSALYLCASSPDPGQVQTDTQYFGPGTRLTVL.

The chain employs TRBV10-2 and TRBJ2-3, with TRBD1 as a possible D gene (6 bases). The CDR3 runs 14 residues. Germline V gene lookup returns CDR1 WSHSY and CDR2 SAAADI. With 8 bases removed from V and 2 bases from J, the gap between germline ends came to 14 bases. DNA for the CDR3: TGCGCCAGCTTTAGTACAGGGTCCACAGATACGCAGTATTTT. Residues: CASFSTGSTDTQYF.

This clonotype was detected only a few times. The chain employs TRBV5-1 and TRBJ2-3; 11 bases match TRBD2. Germline CDR1 and CDR2: SGHRS and YFSETQ. V was pared by 4 bases and J by 6 bases, with 10 bases of the junction left unmatched. The CDR3 totals 16 residues. DNA for the CDR3: TGCGCCAGCAGCCCCCCGCTACTAGCGGGAGATGATACGCAGTATTTT. Translating gives CASSPPLLAGDDTQYF.

This clonotype was picked up a small number of times. The CDR3 DNA sequence: TGTGCCAGCAGCTTGTCAGGGGGTAAATTGGATGAGCAGTTCTTC. It translates to CASSLSGGKLDEQFF. The chain employs TRBV5-4 and TRBJ2-1; 7 bases align to TRBD1. CDR3 length: 15 residues. From germline, CDR1 is SGHNT and CDR2 YYREEE (reference sequence). V shed 1 base and J 8 bases; nucleotides not matched to a gene: 9. Supplemented by reference TRBV5-4 and TRBJ2-1, the full variable domain reads ETGVTQSPTHLIKTRGQQVTLRCSSQSGHNTVSWYQQALGQGPQFIFQYYREEENGRGNFPPRFSGLQFPNYSSELNVNALELDDSALYLCASSLSGGKLDEQFFGPGTRLTVL.

The chain recombines TRBV4-2 with TRBJ1-2, with D unclear. Germline V gene sequence: CDR1 LGHNA, CDR2 YNFKEQ. Trimming shortened V by 1 base and J by 8 bases, and 5 bases separated the two germline ends. The CDR3 consists of 11 residues. CDR3 loop: CASSQATGYTF. As DNA, the CDR3 is TGTGCCAGCAGCCAAGCGACGGGCTACACCTTC.

There are many counts of this clonotype. V is TRBV11-2 and J is TRBJ1-1, with TRBD1 identical over 7 bases. V trimming: 5 bases; J trimming: 1 base; junction bases outside the gene matches: 7. Germline V gene lookup returns CDR1 SGHAT and CDR2 FQNNGV. CDR3 length: 15 residues. Written as DNA, the CDR3 is TGTGCCAGCAGCCTCCTGACAGGGTCGAACACTGAAGCTTTCTTT. This sequence encodes CASSLLTGSNTEAFF.

The gene calls are TRBV20-1 and TRBJ1-5; the D is unclear. The V end was cut by 3 bases, the J end by 7 bases, with 10 bases between. The germline V gene has CDR1 DFQATT and CDR2 SNEGSKA (reference sequence). This CDR3 has 12 amino acids. The CDR3 DNA is TGCAGTGCTAGGGGGAGAGGACAGCCCCAGCATTTT. Translating it yields CSARGRGQPQHF.

The rearrangement joins TRBV5-1 to TRBJ2-1, with 11 bases identical to TRBD1. The CDR3 is 15 residues long. V dropped 0 bases and J dropped 9; count of bases not matched to a gene: 5. Germline V lookup: CDR1 SGHRS, CDR2 YFSETQ. The CDR3 loop reads CASSLAGTGGGEQFF. For the CDR3, the DNA is TGCGCCAGCAGCTTGGCCGGGACAGGGGGAGGTGAGCAGTTCTTC.

The gene calls are TRBV12-3 or TRBV12-4 and TRBJ1-2; unclear D gene. The CDR3 extends over 14 amino acids. Trimming stripped 5 bases from V and 4 bases from J, with 14 bases between. The CDR3 DNA follows: TGTGCCAGCAGTGCCCATCCCGTTGGCTATGGCTACACCTTC. Its translation: CASSAHPVGYGYTF.

This clonotype was observed a few times. V and J are TRBV27 and TRBJ2-1, with D unresolved. The CDR3 loop spans 15 amino acids. Germline loops: CDR1 MNHEY, CDR2 SMNVEV (reference sequence). Trimming removed 3 bases at V and 4 bases at J, with 13 bases between. CDR3: CASSFPSSGYNEQFF. The DNA for the CDR3 is TGTGCCAGCAGTTTCCCCTCCAGTGGATACAATGAGCAGTTCTTC.

The genes are TRBV12-3 or TRBV12-4 and TRBJ2-7; perhaps TRBD2 as D (6 bases). V was cut by 4 bases and J by 5 bases, with 30 bases left in between. This CDR3 comprises 19 residues. The CDR3 nucleotides read TGTGCCAGCAGTTCACCCATACCCCCTGCGCGGGGCCGGGGCCACGAGCAGTACGTC. Encoded protein: CASSSPIPPARGRGHEQYV.

CDR3 region: CASSWGSNTEAFF. For the CDR3, the DNA is TGCGCCAGCAGCTGGGGCTCGAACACTGAAGCTTTCTTT. The chain couples TRBV5-1 to TRBJ1-1; weak D call: TRBD1 (5 bases). The germline V gene encodes CDR1 SGHRS and CDR2 YFSETQ. V was pared by 3 bases and J by 1 base, with 7 bases between. The CDR3 totals 13 residues.

This clonotype was seen once. This rearrangement joins TRBV6-1 to TRBJ2-2; possible D gene TRBD2, 5 bases. The ends were cut back, 6 bases at V and 4 bases at J, with 15 bases in the middle. CDR3 length: 15 residues. Germline lookup yields CDR1 MNHNS and CDR2 SASEGT. CDR3: CASSVAPATTGELFF. The CDR3 DNA reads as TGTGCCAGCAGCGTAGCGCCAGCGACCACCGGGGAGCTGTTTTTT.

V gene TRBV20-1 combines with J gene TRBJ2-2; 11 bases fit TRBD2. Germline V gene lookup returns CDR1 DFQATT and CDR2 SNEGSKA (reference sequence). V shed 2 bases, J shed 6 bases, and the junction held 20 bases outside the gene matches. The CDR3 is 20 amino acids. In nucleotides, the CDR3 is TGCAGTGCTAGACGCACCAAGACTAGCGGGACAAGAGGGGGAGCCGGGGAGCTGTTTTTT. Translated, it gives CSARRTKTSGTRGGAGELFF.